This entry concerns a single T cell receptor (beta chain). Its specificity is not known. The protocol was immunoSEQ multiplex PCR, while the TCRdb copy is restricted to in-frame clones and leaves out a portion. This sample carries about 9,400 clones, roughly 70% of them seen once, and the ten largest clones take around 30%. The selected patients with pancreatic ductal adenocarcinoma had surgery but no neoadjuvant therapy. The germline V gene has CDR1 SGHNT and CDR2 YYREEE (reference sequence). The CDR3 is 14 amino acids. The germline V and J ends were trimmed by 3 bases and 6 bases, with 15 bases remaining between them. This specimen belongs to a study of T cells in pancreatic ductal adenocarcinoma. Study outcomes and limitations: Blood had more productive templates and roughly 7.5-fold more unique clonotypes than tumor.

The J gene is TRBJ1-1, the V gene TRBV5-4; D is possibly TRBD1 (6 bases). Sequencing was carried out using pancreatic tumor tissue. This receptor was identified in a human donor with pancreatic ductal adenocarcinoma. The CDR3 region has the DNA TGTGCCAGCAGCTCCAGGGGCCTCGTCCCTGAAGCTTTCTTT. It is translated as CASSSRGLVPEAFF. Drawing the rest from reference TRBV5-4 and TRBJ1-1, the complete variable domain is ETGVTQSPTHLIKTRGQQVTLRCSSQSGHNTVSWYQQALGQGPQFIFQYYREEENGRGNFPPRFSGLQFPNYSSELNVNALELDDSALYLCASSSRGLVPEAFFGQGTRLTVV.